These 4 T cell receptor beta chains were sequenced from one sample in a study of radiation and T cells in renal cell carcinoma. The sample's time point: baseline pretreatment blood. Treatment denoted: 15 Gy SBRT to primary tumor, nephrectomy 4 weeks later. Assay used: immunoSEQ multiplex PCR; TCRdb lists only in-frame clones, some missing. The sample holds around 140,000 clones, 83% seen once. Sequencing was performed on blood, taken from a patient whose treatment included radiotherapy and nephrectomy. These receptors were obtained from a woman in her forties or fifties with renal cell carcinoma.

This clone was seen only once. This CDR3 is CASSQDFQQTHYNSPLHF. The CDR3 DNA reads TGCGCCAGCAGCCAAGATTTTCAGCAGACCCACTATAATTCACCCCTCCACTTT. This chain links TRBV4-1 with TRBJ1-6, with D unresolved. Trimming shortened V by 0 bases and J by 3 bases, and 15 bases separated the two germline ends. The CDR3 is 18 residues long. Germline V gene sequence: CDR1 MGHRA, CDR2 YSYEKL.

The rearrangement uses TRBV19 and TRBJ2-3; 9 bases fit TRBD1. CDR1 is LNHDA and CDR2 is SQIVND in the germline V gene (reference sequence). Trimming at V came to 8 bases and at J to 2 bases, leaving 20 bases not matched to a gene. CDR3 length: 19 residues. CDR3 amino acids: CASQRGTPRGTGITDTQYF. CDR3 nucleotides: TGTGCCAGTCAGAGGGGAACGCCGAGGGGGACAGGGATCACAGATACGCAGTATTTT.

The chain couples TRBV5-4 to TRBJ2-4; D is undetermined. The CDR3 totals 13 residues. CDR1 is SGHNT and CDR2 is YYREEE in the germline V gene (reference sequence). V was trimmed by 3 bases and J by 6 bases, leaving 10 bases between them. The CDR3 DNA is TGTGCCAGCAGCTCAAGGGATTCAAACATTCAGTACTTC. It translates to CASSSRDSNIQYF. Full variable domain (rest looked up from reference TRBV5-4 and TRBJ2-4): ETGVTQSPTHLIKTRGQQVTLRCSSQSGHNTVSWYQQALGQGPQFIFQYYREEENGRGNFPPRFSGLQFPNYSSELNVNALELDDSALYLCASSSRDSNIQYFGAGTRLSVL.

V gene TRBV19 combines with J gene TRBJ1-2, with D possibly matching TRBD1 (6 bases). The CDR3 sequence is 13 residues long. Germline-derived CDR1 and CDR2 are LNHDA and SQIVND (reference sequence). Trimming took 6 bases from V and 3 from J, leaving 11 bases between them. The CDR3 DNA follows: TGTGCCAGTAGGCAAGCAGGGGACTATGGCTACACCTTC. Translated: CASRQAGDYGYTF.